The 22 T cell receptor beta chains given below trace back to one sample, sequenced in a study of blood T cell repertoires in COVID-19. The table came from immunoSEQ multiplex PCR; TCRdb's copy has only in-frame clones and leaves some out. This sample has a few hundred thousand clones; 87% occur once, and the top ten carry 9% to 12%. What was sequenced was PBMCs or T cells enriched from blood (not recorded which). Every receptor here comes from a man aged 18 to 35 with acute COVID-19.

CDR3 bases: TGTGCCAGCAGTACTGACAGGGATCTCTATGGCTACACCTTC. The encoded protein is CASSTDRDLYGYTF. The chain employs TRBV5-8 and TRBJ1-2; 7 nucleotides align to TRBD1. With 5 bases clipped from V and 4 bases from J, the junction kept 8 bases outside the gene matches. The CDR3 extends over 14 amino acids. The germline CDR1 and CDR2 sequences are SGHTS and YDEGEE.

This clone showed up just once. This CDR3 is CASSETGGLNSPLHF. In DNA form, the CDR3 reads TGTGCCAGCAGTGAAACCGGGGGGCTTAATTCACCCCTCCACTTT. The chain joins TRBV6-1 to TRBJ1-6; a possible D gene is TRBD1 (6 bases). The CDR3 is made up of 15 amino acids. Germline loops: CDR1 MNHNS, CDR2 SASEGT. The V gene lost 2 bases and the J gene lost 6 bases, with 11 bases spanning the gap.

The V gene is TRBV28, the J gene TRBJ1-5, with 7 bases identical to TRBD1. V was clipped by 6 bases and J by 6 bases; unmatched bases: 8. CDR1 MDHEN and CDR2 SYDVKM come from the germline V gene. This CDR3 comprises 14 residues. The CDR3 DNA sequence: TGTGCCAGCAGACGACAGGGTCCCGCTCAGCCCCAGCATTTT. Encoded protein: CASRRQGPAQPQHF.

This chain links TRBV28 with TRBJ1-1, with D possibly TRBD1 on 6 matching bases. CDR1 MDHEN and CDR2 SYDVKM come from the germline V gene. This CDR3 comprises 15 residues. Trimming took 3 bases from V and 4 from J, leaving 15 bases between them. CDR3 region: CASSLRHRAGTEAFF. In DNA, the CDR3 is TGTGCCAGCAGTTTGCGTCACAGGGCGGGCACTGAAGCTTTCTTT.

The chain uses TRBV6-2 or TRBV6-3 and TRBJ1-2; 9 nucleotides match TRBD1. This CDR3 is 17 amino acids long. V was pared by 6 bases and J by 8 bases, with 19 bases of the junction left unmatched. Germline CDR1 and CDR2: MNHEY and SVGEGT. CDR3 coding DNA: TGTGCCAGCAGCCTATCGCCGGGACAGGGAAATTTTTGGGGCTACACCTTC. This gives the protein CASSLSPGQGNFWGYTF.

This chain connects TRBV4-1 to TRBJ1-2; D is uncertain. Germline values: CDR1 MGHRA, CDR2 YSYEKL. The length of the CDR3 is 14 residues. V gave up 0 bases and J gave up 8 bases, with 13 bases separating them. The CDR3 spells CASSQDGVGRGYTF. As DNA, the CDR3 is TGCGCCAGCAGCCAAGACGGGGTCGGGAGAGGCTACACCTTC.

CDR3 loop: CASSLGTGYYGYTF. CDR3 coding DNA: TGTGCCAGCAGCTTAGGGACAGGTTACTATGGCTACACCTTC. V gene TRBV7-9 combines with J gene TRBJ1-2; 7 nucleotides agree with TRBD1. CDR1 is SEHNR, CDR2 FQNEAQ, per germline (reference sequence). The ends lost 1 base at V and 3 bases at J; junction bases unmatched: 2. This CDR3 comprises 14 residues.

The chain is built from TRBV18 and TRBJ2-7, with 10 bases identical to TRBD2. The ends lost 5 bases at V and 1 base at J; junction bases unmatched: 5. Germline-derived CDR1 and CDR2 are KGHSH and LQKENI. The CDR3 spans 15 residues. The CDR3 nucleotides are TGTGCCAGCTCAGAAGCGGGAGGGGCGTCCTACGAGCAGTACTTC. It encodes CASSEAGGASYEQYF.

The CDR3 DNA reads as TGCGCCAGCAGCTCCCGGGTACAGGGAGAGGACACTGAAGCTTTCTTT. Residues: CASSSRVQGEDTEAFF. The J gene is TRBJ1-1, the V gene TRBV4-1; TRBD1 might be the D (6 bases). V lost 5 bases, J lost 3 bases, and 19 bases lay in between. The germline V gene has CDR1 MGHRA and CDR2 YSYEKL. There are 16 residues in the CDR3.

This rearrangement joins TRBV2 to TRBJ2-2, with 11 bases matching TRBD2. J was trimmed by 6 bases and V by 5 bases; bases with no gene match: 5. CDR1 and CDR2 from the germline V gene are SNHLY and FYNNEI. The CDR3 covers 15 residues. CDR3 in DNA: TGTGCCAGCAGTCAACTAGCGGGAGTCGCCGGGGAGCTGTTTTTT. It is translated as CASSQLAGVAGELFF.

The chain is built from TRBV30 and TRBJ2-7; 7 bases are a match to TRBD2. The CDR3 loop spans 13 amino acids. Per germline, CDR1 GTSNPN and CDR2 SVGIG (reference sequence). Trimming cost V 1 base and J 1 base; bases outside gene matches: 1. The CDR3 is CAWSGGGSYEQYF. In DNA form, the CDR3 reads TGTGCCTGGAGTGGGGGAGGGTCCTACGAGCAGTACTTC.

V usage is TRBV4-1 and J usage is TRBJ2-1, with 7 bases identical to TRBD2. Germline values: CDR1 MGHRA, CDR2 YSYEKL. The CDR3 is made up of 17 amino acids. With V trimmed by 0 bases and J by 2 bases, 7 bases remained unmatched. The CDR3 spells CASSQDLGRVTYNEQFF. Written as DNA, the CDR3 is TGCGCCAGCAGCCAAGATCTAGGGAGGGTGACCTACAATGAGCAGTTCTTC.

The chain recombines TRBV19 with TRBJ2-3; 9 nucleotides align to TRBD1. The CDR3 extends over 15 amino acids. The V and J ends lost 3 bases and 4 bases, in that order; junction bases with no gene match: 5. Germline loops: CDR1 LNHDA, CDR2 SQIVND (reference sequence). The CDR3 region is CASSIGQGTADTQYF. The CDR3 bases are TGTGCCAGTAGTATCGGACAGGGGACTGCAGATACGCAGTATTTT. The whole variable domain, filled in from reference TRBV19 and TRBJ2-3, reads DGGITQSPKYLFRKEGQNVTLSCEQNLNHDAMYWYRQDPGQGLRLIYYSQIVNDFQKGDIAEGYSVSREKKESFPLTVTSAQKNPTAFYLCASSIGQGTADTQYFGPGTRLTVL.

This clone was counted at least ten times. V gene TRBV19 combines with J gene TRBJ2-1, with TRBD2 matching over 13 bases. J gave up 7 bases and V 1 base, and 7 bases lay outside the gene matches. From germline, CDR1 is LNHDA and CDR2 SQIVND (reference sequence). The CDR3 spans 17 residues. The chain's CDR3 is CASSIVGLAGALNEQFF. As DNA, the CDR3 is TGTGCCAGTAGTATAGTTGGACTAGCGGGAGCTTTAAATGAGCAGTTCTTC. Combining the CDR3 with reference TRBV19 and TRBJ2-1 gives the whole variable domain DGGITQSPKYLFRKEGQNVTLSCEQNLNHDAMYWYRQDPGQGLRLIYYSQIVNDFQKGDIAEGYSVSREKKESFPLTVTSAQKNPTAFYLCASSIVGLAGALNEQFFGPGTRLTVL.

This clone was seen a single time. The CDR3 sequence: CASSLEGGLRDGYTF. CDR3 DNA: TGCGCCAGCAGCTTGGAGGGGGGGCTCCGCGATGGCTACACCTTC. The rearrangement uses TRBV5-1 and TRBJ1-2, with D tentatively TRBD1 (6 bases). The CDR3 runs to 15 residues. Trimming pared 0 bases from V and 6 bases from J, leaving 15 bases between. Looked up from germline, CDR1 is SGHRS and CDR2 is YFSETQ.

The chain employs TRBV7-9 and TRBJ1-5; D perhaps matches TRBD1 (6 bases). The V end lost 1 base, the J end lost 2 bases, and 15 bases lay between the germline ends. The CDR3 sequence is 17 residues long. The germline gives CDR1 SEHNR, CDR2 FQNEAQ (reference sequence). In DNA form, the CDR3 reads TGTGCCAGCAGCTTAGAGGGGACATGGGAACGCAATCAGCCCCAGCATTTT. As protein: CASSLEGTWERNQPQHF.

Of note for this clone: The same CDR3 is also encoded by other DNA sequences in this sample. The V gene is TRBV27, the J gene TRBJ1-1; D remains ambiguous. The CDR3 consists of 14 residues. The ends were cut back, 2 bases at V and 0 bases at J, with 7 bases in the middle. Per the germline V gene, CDR1 is MNHEY and CDR2 is SMNVEV (reference sequence). CDR3 bases: TGTGCCAGCAGTTTAAATTACATGAACACTGAAGCTTTCTTT. Protein: CASSLNYMNTEAFF.

This clone has only a few counts. The rearrangement links TRBV28 to TRBJ2-7; D perhaps matches TRBD1 (6 bases). Trimming pared 4 bases from V and 9 bases from J, leaving 19 bases between. This CDR3 comprises 14 residues. The germline CDR1 and CDR2 sequences are MDHEN and SYDVKM. CDR3 in DNA: TGTGCCAGCAGTTCTGGGGGCATGGGCGCGACGCAGTACTTC. Translated, it gives CASSSGGMGATQYF.

The J gene is TRBJ2-5, the V gene TRBV2; 7 nucleotides line up with TRBD2. This CDR3 region has 15 residues. Per germline, CDR1 SNHLY and CDR2 FYNNEI. The V gene end was trimmed by 4 bases and the J gene end by 5 bases; junction bases not matched to a gene: 10. The chain's CDR3 is CASSAGTTSSETQYF. The CDR3 DNA is TGTGCCAGCAGTGCTGGGACTACCTCCTCGGAGACCCAGTACTTC.

A few counts support this clone. The chain couples TRBV18 to TRBJ1-3; 7 positions match TRBD1. The CDR3 totals 18 residues. In germline, CDR1 is KGHSH, CDR2 LQKENI. J lost 3 bases, V lost 6 bases, and 17 bases had no gene match. CDR3: CASSPTSQGVPFGNTIYF. The CDR3 DNA reads TGTGCCAGCTCGCCGACCTCCCAGGGGGTCCCCTTTGGAAACACCATATATTTT.

CDR3 protein: CASSGGNSYEQYF. DNA for the CDR3: TGTGCCAGCTCCGGGGGGAATTCCTACGAGCAGTACTTC. The chain is built from TRBV19 and TRBJ2-7; 7 nucleotides line up with TRBD2. Germline CDR1 reads LNHDA; CDR2 reads SQIVND (reference sequence). V was clipped by 9 bases and J by 1 base; unmatched bases: 6. The CDR3 is 13 amino acids.

The chain is built from TRBV5-1 and TRBJ2-7; 7 nucleotides align to TRBD2. Germline assignment: CDR1 SGHRS and CDR2 YFSETQ. The CDR3 contains 15 residues. The V segment lost 7 bases and the J segment 6 bases; nucleotides outside the gene matches: 16. The CDR3 nucleotides are TGCGCCAGCTCGGATGATGGACTAGGGATGACCGAGCAGTACTTC. Its translation: CASSDDGLGMTEQYF.